A selection of T cell receptor beta chains follows, all from one sample in a study of cytomegalovirus exposure and HLA in healthy donors. Data came from immunoSEQ multiplex PCR; TCRdb stores just in-frame clones and leaves some out. The data contain about 160,000 clones, roughly 85% of them seen just once; the ten biggest clones take up roughly 2.1%. Sequencing used PBMCs. These receptors were collected from a man aged 18-30 years in good health and CMV-seropositive. CDR3s leave out the opening cysteine and the closing phenylalanine or tryptophan.

J gene: TRBJ2-2
V gene: TRBV9
CDR3 protein: ASSVPHPRTGTDDTGELF

J gene: TRBJ1-6
V gene: TRBV19
CDR3 protein: ASSVRTGRPNSPLH

J gene: TRBJ2-5
V gene: TRBV7-9
CDR3 protein: ASSRTGQQETQY

J gene: TRBJ2-7
V gene: TRBV6-5
CDR3 protein: ASSSDRGSHKEY

J gene: TRBJ1-3
V gene: TRBV5-5
CDR3 protein: ASSLTGGSGNTIY

J gene: TRBJ1-6
V gene: TRBV5-1
CDR3 protein: ASSPGEFRGSGNSPLH

J gene: TRBJ1-2
V gene: TRBV10-3
CDR3 protein: AIRGTGANYGYT

J gene: TRBJ2-7
V gene: TRBV4-1
CDR3 protein: ASSPTGGKLYEQY

J gene: TRBJ2-1
V gene: TRBV27
CDR3 protein: ATTLSGGLNEQF

J gene: TRBJ1-1
V gene: TRBV14
CDR3 protein: ASSQAHLARGRRTEAF

J gene: TRBJ1-2
V gene: TRBV29-1
CDR3 protein: SAGPTGEDT

J gene: TRBJ1-1
V gene: TRBV11-3
CDR3 protein: ASSLGPGSTEAF

J gene: TRBJ2-3
V gene: TRBV5-4
CDR3 protein: ASTGLAGGSYTDTQY

J gene: TRBJ2-2
V gene: TRBV10-3
CDR3 protein: AISYGTSGTGELF

J gene: TRBJ1-6
V gene: TRBV7-9
CDR3 protein: ASSVGQGSNSPLH

J gene: TRBJ2-1
V gene: TRBV18
CDR3 protein: ASSPFLGGGYNEQF

J gene: TRBJ2-7
V gene: TRBV13
CDR3 protein: ASSLDAGGSYEQY

J gene: TRBJ2-1
V gene: TRBV10-3
CDR3 protein: AISESKLAGANEQF

J gene: TRBJ2-2
V gene: TRBV27
CDR3 protein: ASSFLPPPDTGELF

J gene: TRBJ2-1
V gene: TRBV5-8
CDR3 protein: ASSLGVLAGHNEQF

J gene: .
V gene: TRBV6-1
CDR3 protein: ASSYRGISYEQY

J gene: TRBJ2-2
V gene: TRBV11-2
CDR3 protein: ASTPRSGGNTGELF

J gene: TRBJ2-1
V gene: TRBV5-5
CDR3 protein: ASSLDAGPGNEQF

J gene: TRBJ2-2
V gene: TRBV19
CDR3 protein: ASRKYRNTGELF

J gene: TRBJ1-1
V gene: TRBV5-1
CDR3 protein: ASSLALDGRDAF

J gene: TRBJ2-4
V gene: TRBV29-1
CDR3 protein: SVADRGRRENIQY

J gene: TRBJ1-1
V gene: TRBV5-5
CDR3 protein: ASSLAPMNTEAF

J gene: TRBJ2-1
V gene: TRBV9
CDR3 protein: ASSVRPGQGASQATYNEQF

J gene: TRBJ2-7
V gene: TRBV19
CDR3 protein: ASSILKGAYEQY

J gene: TRBJ2-2
V gene: TRBV2
CDR3 protein: ASSAGTTGELF

J gene: TRBJ1-5
V gene: TRBV4-2
CDR3 protein: ASSLGAGVSNQPQH